This T cell receptor beta chain was sequenced for a study of blood T cell repertoires in COVID-19. Study-level information: Researchers got acute and convalescent COVID-19 samples from the United States, Italy and Spain. In each case, the material was cDNA or gDNA derived from T cells, B-cell-depleted T cells, or PBMCs.

The method was immunoSEQ multiplex PCR; TCRdb's version includes in-frame clones alone and lacks a portion of them. The sample has about 90,000 clones, 75% to 90% seen once. Sequencing was done on a sample of peripheral blood. The receptor was derived from a male donor with acute or convalescent COVID-19.

The CDR3 is CASSMNNPSYEQYF. In nucleotides, the CDR3 is TGTGCCAGTAGTATGAACAACCCGTCCTACGAGCAGTACTTC. V gene TRBV19 combines with J gene TRBJ2-7; no firm D call. V was cut by 3 bases and J by 1 base, with 10 bases left in between. The CDR3 sequence is 14 residues long. Germline values: CDR1 LNHDA, CDR2 SQIVND (reference sequence).